The entry that follows covers one TCR beta chain sequence. What it binds is not known. At one of its ends the junction is not consistent with the germline gene, which may arise from a read error. The data are from a study of blood T cells in healthy people across ages. Study conclusions and caveats: Diversity of TCR beta correlated strongly with naive T cell percentage. Diversity was higher, and naive CD4+ cells more numerous, in long-lived donors than in aged donors.

Combining a sample-barcoded 5' primer with a J-beta primer mix, a second PCR ran for roughly 7 to 12 cycles. TCRdb passed the 5' RACE reads through MiXCR, listing each CDR3 protein once. The sample records around 1,800,000 distinct CDR3 sequences, around 40% being singletons. Each individual donor underwent a draw of around 9.8 milliliters of peripheral blood. The CDR3 totals 13 residues. CDR1 is KGHSH and CDR2 is LQKENI in the germline V gene. This chain uses TRBV18 with TRBJ1-5; D is unclear. The source material was blood. The TCR was taken from a human donor in good health. CDR3 nucleotide sequence: TGTGCCAGCCCACCGGACAGCAATCAGCCCCAGCATTTT. Residues: CASPPDSNQPQHF.